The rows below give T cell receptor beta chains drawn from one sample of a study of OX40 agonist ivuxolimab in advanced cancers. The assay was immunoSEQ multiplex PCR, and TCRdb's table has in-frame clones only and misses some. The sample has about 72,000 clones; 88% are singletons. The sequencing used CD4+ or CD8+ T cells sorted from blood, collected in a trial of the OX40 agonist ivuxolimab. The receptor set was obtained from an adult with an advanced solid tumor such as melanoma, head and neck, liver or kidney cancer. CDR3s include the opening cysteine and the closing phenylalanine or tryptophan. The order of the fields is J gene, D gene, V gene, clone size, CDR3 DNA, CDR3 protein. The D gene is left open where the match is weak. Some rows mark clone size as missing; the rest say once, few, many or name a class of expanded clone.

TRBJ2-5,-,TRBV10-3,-,TGTGCCATCAAGGGGGTTGGAGAGACCCAGTACTTC,CAIKGVGETQYF
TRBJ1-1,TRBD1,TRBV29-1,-,TGCAGCGTTCTCCCACAGGGGACTCTCCTCATGAACACTGAAGCTTTCTTT,CSVLPQGTLLMNTEAFF
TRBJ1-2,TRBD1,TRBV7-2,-,TGTGCCAGCAGCCCAAGACAGGGCGATGGCTACACCTTC,CASSPRQGDGYTF
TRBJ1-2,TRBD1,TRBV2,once,TGTGCCAGCAGTGAGACAGGGTATGGCTACACCTTC,CASSETGYGYTF
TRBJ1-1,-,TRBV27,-,TGTGCCAGCAGTAGGTCGGAGGGCGGCACTGAAGCTTTCTTT,CASSRSEGGTEAFF
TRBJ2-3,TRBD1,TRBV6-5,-,TGTGCCACCCAGGGGGCGGGGAGAGATACGCAGTATTTT,CATQGAGRDTQYF
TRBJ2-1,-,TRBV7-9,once,TGTGCCAGCAGCTTTGGCGGGGGCGATGAGCAGTTCTTC,CASSFGGGDEQFF
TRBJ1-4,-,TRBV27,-,TGTGCCAGCAGGCCCGGCCCGGGCAGGACTAATGAAAAACTGTTTTTT,CASRPGPGRTNEKLFF
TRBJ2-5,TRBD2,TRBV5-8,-,TGTGCCAGCAGCCCCCGACTAGCGGGCCAACAAGAGACCCAGTACTTC,CASSPRLAGQQETQYF
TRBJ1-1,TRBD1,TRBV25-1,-,TGTGCCAGCAGCAGACAGGGGGGGAACACTGAAGCTTTCTTT,CASSRQGGNTEAFF
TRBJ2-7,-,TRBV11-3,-,TGTGCCAGCAGCGACCGGGGCGCTAGCCGGGAGCAGTACTTC,CASSDRGASREQYF
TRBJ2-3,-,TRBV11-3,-,TGTGCCAGCAGCTTAGATGGGGGTTTTCTGCTGGATACGCAGTATTTT,CASSLDGGFLLDTQYF
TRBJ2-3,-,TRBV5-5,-,TGTGCCAGCACCCACAAAACTAACACAGATACGCAGTATTTT,CASTHKTNTDTQYF
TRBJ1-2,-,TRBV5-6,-,TGTGCCAGCAGCCCCCTAGGCCTCTATGGCTACACCTTC,CASSPLGLYGYTF
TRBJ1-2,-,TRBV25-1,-,TGTGCCAGCAGTGAAAGGGTTTCCGGCTACACCTTC,CASSERVSGYTF
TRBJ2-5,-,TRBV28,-,TGTGCCAGCAGTTTATATCGTGGGGGCTATTTACAAGAGACCCAGTACTTC,CASSLYRGGYLQETQYF
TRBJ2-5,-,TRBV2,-,TGTGCCAGCAGTGAATGGGGAGCAGGGGCGAAAGAGACCCAGTACTTC,CASSEWGAGAKETQYF
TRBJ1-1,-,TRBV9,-,TGTGCCAGCAGCGTCGCCCAGAACACTGAAGCTTTCTTT,CASSVAQNTEAFF
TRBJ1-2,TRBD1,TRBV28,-,TGTGCCAGCACCCGGGGGGACAGGAGGCCGTATGGCTACACCTTC,CASTRGDRRPYGYTF
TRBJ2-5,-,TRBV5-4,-,TGTGCCAGCAGCTTAGCGGGTGTGAAAGAGACCCAGTACTTC,CASSLAGVKETQYF
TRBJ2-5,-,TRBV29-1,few,TGCAGCGTTGAATCCGAGACCCAGTACTTC,CSVESETQYF
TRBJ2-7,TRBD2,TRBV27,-,TGTGCCAGCAGGAACTCCTGGACTAGCGTTGGGTACGAGCAGTACTTC,CASRNSWTSVGYEQYF
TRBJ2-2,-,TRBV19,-,TGTGCCAGTACCTCATACACGAACACCGGGGAGCTGTTTTTT,CASTSYTNTGELFF
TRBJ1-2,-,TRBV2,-,TGTGCCAGCAGTGGCCAGGGATATAACTATGGCTACACCTTC,CASSGQGYNYGYTF
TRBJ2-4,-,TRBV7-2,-,TGTGCCAGCAGCCCAGCTTTCAATCTTTTAAACATTCAGTACTTC,CASSPAFNLLNIQYF
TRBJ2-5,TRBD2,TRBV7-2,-,TGTGCCAGCAGCGCGGGACTAGCTGAGGGTGAGACCCAGTACTTC,CASSAGLAEGETQYF